The entry that follows covers one TCR beta chain sequence. Its specificity is unknown. CDR1 and CDR2 from the germline V gene are MNHNY and SVGAGI (reference sequence). The V end lost 4 bases, the J end lost 5 bases, and 14 bases lay between the germline ends. This CDR3 contains 14 residues. Assay: immunoSEQ multiplex PCR; the TCRdb copy retains only in-frame clones and omits some. The table includes more than 95,000 clones, more than 70% detected once. Time point specified: cycle 4 day 1 (C4D1), after more than five weeks of nivolumab. All patients experienced relapse after autologous stem cell transplantation, and brentuximab vedotin exposure was variable. Best responses included complete response and partial response; otherwise, the best response was progressive disease. The data derive from a study of PD-1 blockade in classical Hodgkin lymphoma. Notes on the study in general: As was reported, newly diagnosed patients showed lower baseline TCR diversity than healthy donors did. Complete responders entered with baseline diversity on par with newly diagnosed patients, the results showed.

This sequence joins TRBV6-6 and TRBJ1-2; D possibly corresponds to TRBD1 (5 bases). Specimen: peripheral blood mononuclear cells (PBMCs), collected before the fourth cycle of nivolumab. This sequence was found in a human donor with classical Hodgkin lymphoma. The CDR3 here is CASSSQAVGYGYTF. DNA for the CDR3: TGTGCCAGCAGTTCACAGGCTGTGGGGTATGGCTACACCTTC.